This paragraph reports one TCR beta chain. Germline and junction disagree at one end, which may indicate a read error. This entry comes from a study of blood T cell repertoires in COVID-19. Overall study: Samples came from the United States, Italy and Spain, spanning acute and convalescent COVID-19. Sample material is recorded as cDNA or gDNA derived from T cells, B-cell-depleted T cells, or PBMCs.

The CDR3 is 16 residues long. CDR1 is SQVTM and CDR2 is ANQGSEA in the germline V gene. Per the authors' pipeline: Reference gene primers were amplified, and this amplification served to estimate nucleated cell counts. The data were produced by immunoSEQ multiplex PCR, yet TCRdb's version contains in-frame clones alone and is incomplete. Clone size and the V and J calls come from that table; the DNA yielded D and trimming. The sample includes over 110,000 clones, 65% to 90% of them seen just once. The receptor comes from a man aged 60-69 years with active or convalescent COVID-19. This chain connects TRBV29-1 to TRBJ2-1, with D hard to call. Input material: peripheral blood. The CDR3 region has the DNA TGCAGCGCTGAAGGAGTAGCCCTGAGCTCCTACAATGAGCAGTTCTTC. It codes for CSAEGVALSSYNEQFF.